This is a list of T cell receptor beta chains from one sample in a study of blood T cell repertoires in COVID-19. The table came from immunoSEQ multiplex PCR; TCRdb's copy has only in-frame clones and leaves some out. The sample contains over 200,000 clones, about four fifths of which appear only once. The sample taken for sequencing was peripheral blood. The receptors derive from a woman in her 40s with active or convalescent COVID-19. Each CDR3 is given with its conserved first and last residue. D genes are given only for firm matches. Size values are once, few and many counts, or a class for expanded clones, and some rows have none.

v_gene	len	abundance	d_gene	j_gene	CDR3aa	CDR3nt
TRBV6-5	14	NA	NA	TRBJ1-2	CASSYSAQFGGYTF	TGTGCCAGCAGTTACTCCGCGCAATTCGGTGGCTACACCTTC
TRBV12-3/TRBV12-4	11	once	NA	TRBJ1-2	CASRRREGYTF	TGTGCCAGCAGACGTCGAGAGGGCTACACCTTC
TRBV19	12	NA	NA	TRBJ2-5	CASSFPQETQYF	TGTGCCAGTAGTTTTCCGCAAGAGACCCAGTACTTC
TRBV10-3	14	NA	TRBD1	TRBJ1-4	CAINQGGANEKLFF	TGTGCCATCAACCAGGGGGGCGCGAATGAAAAACTGTTTTTT
TRBV27	15	few	NA	TRBJ1-1	CASSLGQGDNTEAFF	TGTGCCAGCAGTTTAGGTCAAGGGGATAACACTGAAGCTTTCTTT
TRBV7-2	13	many	NA	TRBJ2-1	CASSLAGANEQFF	TGTGCCAGCAGCTTAGCGGGAGCGAATGAGCAGTTCTTC
TRBV7-9	16	NA	TRBD1	TRBJ2-2	CASSSRDRANTGELFF	TGTGCCAGCAGCTCGCGGGACAGGGCGAACACCGGGGAGCTGTTTTTT
TRBV19	15	once	TRBD1	TRBJ1-2	CASSMGQEILYGYTF	TGTGCCAGTAGTATGGGACAGGAGATACTCTATGGCTACACCTTC
TRBV5-1	15	NA	NA	TRBJ1-5	CASSLEGGSNQPQHF	TGCGCCAGCAGCTTAGAGGGAGGAAGCAATCAGCCCCAGCATTTT
TRBV18	15	NA	NA	TRBJ2-5	CASSPDSGFRETQYF	TGTGCCAGCTCACCGGATTCGGGTTTTAGAGAGACCCAGTACTTC
TRBV9	17	NA	NA	TRBJ1-6	CASSEEKDILYNSPLHF	TGTGCCAGCAGCGAGGAGAAGGATATCCTATATAATTCACCCCTCCACTTT
TRBV6-5	13	NA	TRBD1	TRBJ1-5	CASSRTGDQPQHF	TGTGCCAGCAGTAGGACAGGGGATCAGCCCCAGCATTTT
TRBV3-1/TRBV3-2	20	once	TRBD2	TRBJ2-4	CASSQDQRGLAGGPGNIQYF	TGTGCCAGCAGCCAAGACCAGCGGGGACTAGCGGGGGGGCCAGGGAACATTCAGTACTTC
TRBV3-1/TRBV3-2	14	NA	NA	TRBJ1-1	CASSQDPGLTEAFF	TGTGCCAGCAGCCAAGATCCGGGTTTGACTGAAGCTTTCTTT
TRBV12-5	22	few	TRBD1	TRBJ1-3	CASGLALSGTGVLSHSGNTIYF	TGTGCTAGTGGTTTGGCCCTTTCGGGCACAGGGGTCCTTTCTCACTCTGGAAACACCATATATTTT
TRBV19	15	NA	TRBD1	TRBJ1-2	CASSIGTVKLYGYTF	TGTGCCAGTAGTATCGGGACAGTCAAACTCTATGGCTACACCTTC
TRBV5-1	14	NA	TRBD1	TRBJ1-2	CASSPQGVGYGYTF	TGCGCCAGCAGTCCGCAGGGGGTTGGCTATGGCTACACCTTC
TRBV6-1	13	NA	TRBD1	TRBJ1-1	CASSETGFAEAFF	TGTGCCAGCAGTGAGACAGGGTTCGCTGAAGCTTTCTTT
TRBV7-2	13	NA	TRBD1	TRBJ2-7	CASGRDRDNEQYF	TGTGCCAGTGGCCGGGACAGGGACAACGAGCAGTACTTC
TRBV5-6	14	few	NA	TRBJ1-2	CASSLQQTLYGYTF	TGTGCCAGCAGCTTACAACAGACACTCTATGGCTACACCTTC
TRBV19	12	NA	NA	TRBJ1-2	CASSIDGYGYTF	TGTGCCAGTAGTATAGACGGGTACGGCTACACCTTC
TRBV5-1	14	NA	NA	TRBJ2-1	CASSLEGDANEQFF	TGCGCCAGCAGCTTGGAAGGAGACGCGAATGAGCAGTTCTTC
TRBV6-4	13	NA	NA	TRBJ1-1	CASSIQGGTEAFF	TGTGCCAGCAGCATACAGGGCGGCACTGAAGCTTTCTTT
TRBV11-2	15	NA	NA	TRBJ1-1	CASSPGGRVDTEAFF	TGTGCCAGCAGCCCGGGGGGGCGCGTGGACACTGAAGCTTTCTTT
TRBV12-3/TRBV12-4	12	NA	NA	TRBJ2-2	CASRTDTGELFF	TGTGCCAGCAGGACAGACACCGGGGAGCTGTTTTTT
TRBV7-9	17	NA	TRBD1	TRBJ1-3	CASSLGTGTTSGNTIYF	TGTGCCAGCAGCTTAGGGACAGGAACCACCTCTGGAAACACCATATATTTT
TRBV24-1	15	few	NA	TRBJ1-4	CATSDSTGLSEKLFF	TGTGCCACCAGTGACTCGACAGGTCTAAGCGAAAAACTGTTTTTT
TRBV7-2	14	NA	TRBD1	TRBJ2-3	CASRGQGFADTQYF	TGTGCCAGCAGGGGACAGGGGTTTGCAGATACGCAGTATTTT